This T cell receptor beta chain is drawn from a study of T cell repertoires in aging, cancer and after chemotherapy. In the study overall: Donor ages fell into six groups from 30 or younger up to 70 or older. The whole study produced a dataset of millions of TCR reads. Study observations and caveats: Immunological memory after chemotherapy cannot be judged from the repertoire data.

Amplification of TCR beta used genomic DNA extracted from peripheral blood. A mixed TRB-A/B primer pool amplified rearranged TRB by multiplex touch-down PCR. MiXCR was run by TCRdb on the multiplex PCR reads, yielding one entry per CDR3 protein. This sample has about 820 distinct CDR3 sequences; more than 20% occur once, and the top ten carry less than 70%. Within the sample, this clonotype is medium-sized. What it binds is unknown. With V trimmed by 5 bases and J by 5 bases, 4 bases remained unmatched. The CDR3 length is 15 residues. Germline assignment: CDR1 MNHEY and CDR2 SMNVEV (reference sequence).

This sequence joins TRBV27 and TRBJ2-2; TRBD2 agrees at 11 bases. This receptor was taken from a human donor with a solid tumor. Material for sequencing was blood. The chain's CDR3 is CASSIAGGPTGELFF. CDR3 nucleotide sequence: TGTGCCAGCAGTATAGCGGGAGGGCCTACCGGGGAGCTGTTTTTT.